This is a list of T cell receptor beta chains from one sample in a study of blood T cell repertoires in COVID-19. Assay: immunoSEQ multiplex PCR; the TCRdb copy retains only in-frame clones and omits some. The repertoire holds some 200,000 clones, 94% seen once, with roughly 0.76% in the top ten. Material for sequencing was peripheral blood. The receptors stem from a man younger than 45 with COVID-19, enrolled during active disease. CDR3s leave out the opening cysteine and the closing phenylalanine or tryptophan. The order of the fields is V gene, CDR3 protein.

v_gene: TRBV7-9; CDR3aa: ASSYPGRAESYT
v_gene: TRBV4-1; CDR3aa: ASSPGTSGEETQY
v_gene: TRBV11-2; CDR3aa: ASSLGLAGTNEQF
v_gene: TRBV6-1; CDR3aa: ASSERLSGGFGNTIY
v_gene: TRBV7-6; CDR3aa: ASSLAWASGGHTDTQY
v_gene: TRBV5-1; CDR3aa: ASSLLGLAGTGELF
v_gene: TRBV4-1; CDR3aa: ASSQGWGERGNQPQH
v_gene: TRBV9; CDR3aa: ASSVAPDSNYGYT
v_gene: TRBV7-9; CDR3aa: ASSPDRGSGYT
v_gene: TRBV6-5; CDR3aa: ASINSGTGNTEAF
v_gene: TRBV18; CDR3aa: ASSPSGQPNYGYT
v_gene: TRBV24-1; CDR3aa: ATSVMTSGGVGEQF
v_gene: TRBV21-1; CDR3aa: ASRPGGAGNQPQH
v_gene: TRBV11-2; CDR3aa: ASSNVQENEKLF
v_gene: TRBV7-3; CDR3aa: ASSLGGNTGELF
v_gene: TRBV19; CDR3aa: ASSIGQGAIVAEAF
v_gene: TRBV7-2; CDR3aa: ASSLEWVGRDYGNTIY
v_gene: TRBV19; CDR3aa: ASSIDHAFPTEAF
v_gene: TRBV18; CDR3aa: ASSERTSGNYNEQF
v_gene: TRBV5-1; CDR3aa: ASSQRPPTAFSGPFEPQH
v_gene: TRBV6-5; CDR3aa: ASSYSGHMNYGYT
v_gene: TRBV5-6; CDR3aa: ASSFQGAASYEQY
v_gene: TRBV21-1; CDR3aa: ASSKGEGVRYGYT
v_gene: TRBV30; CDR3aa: AWSTFRGLRFSNTEAF
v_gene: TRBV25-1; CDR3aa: ASSENRGRSPLH
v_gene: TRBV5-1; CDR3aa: ASSLAPGGETQY
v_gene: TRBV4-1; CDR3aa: ASSVNHRQTDIYNSPLH
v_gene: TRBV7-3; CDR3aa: ASSLGLEETQY
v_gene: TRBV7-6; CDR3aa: ASSFRGGTAYNEQF
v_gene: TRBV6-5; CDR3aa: ASSYSPVGTEAF
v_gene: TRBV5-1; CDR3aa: ASSLSGTVVGGYT
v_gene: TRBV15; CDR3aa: ATSSPTGTSTDTQY
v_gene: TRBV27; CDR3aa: ASSSNRVYGYT
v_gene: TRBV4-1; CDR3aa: ASSQDLGNTEAF
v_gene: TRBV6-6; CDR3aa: ASRTPLGALYNEQF
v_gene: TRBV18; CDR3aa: ASSNQGNYGYT
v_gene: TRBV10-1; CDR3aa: AQRITGTGGNQPQH
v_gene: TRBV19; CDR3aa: ASSIHDRGLRGEQF
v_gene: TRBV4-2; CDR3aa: ASSQGQGHSYEQY
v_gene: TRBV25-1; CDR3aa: ASCRTAEETQY
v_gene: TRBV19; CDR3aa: ASSLYPEIY
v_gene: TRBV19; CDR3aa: ASSSQVSIPTTETQY
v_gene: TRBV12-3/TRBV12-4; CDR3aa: ASSLSSNYGYT
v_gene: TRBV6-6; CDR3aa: ASSYASWWETQY
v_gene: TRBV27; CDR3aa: ASSRDTGTGAETQY
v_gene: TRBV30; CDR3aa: ALRGFYGYT
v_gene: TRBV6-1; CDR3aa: ASSESQRGTGELF
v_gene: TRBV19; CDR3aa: ASSLGQGSTYEQY
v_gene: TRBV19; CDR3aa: ASTAGGGNQPQH